This T cell receptor (beta chain) was found in a study of control samples from healthy donors and cancer patients. Only in-frame clones appear in the TCRdb table, and some are missing; sequencing was by immunoSEQ multiplex PCR. The repertoire holds around 230,000 clones, with roughly 94% as singletons. V dropped 4 bases and J dropped 2; count of bases not matched to a gene: 11. Germline CDR1 reads SGHRS; CDR2 reads YFSETQ. The CDR3 runs 16 residues. The receptor's source is a man aged 45-60 years in good health. The rearrangement uses TRBV5-1 and TRBJ1-2, with 7 bases fitting TRBD1. The sequencing sample was made of blood. CDR3 bases: TGCGCCAGCAGCCCAGGGGGAGACAGGACCAACTATGGCTACACCTTC. Translated, it gives CASSPGGDRTNYGYTF.